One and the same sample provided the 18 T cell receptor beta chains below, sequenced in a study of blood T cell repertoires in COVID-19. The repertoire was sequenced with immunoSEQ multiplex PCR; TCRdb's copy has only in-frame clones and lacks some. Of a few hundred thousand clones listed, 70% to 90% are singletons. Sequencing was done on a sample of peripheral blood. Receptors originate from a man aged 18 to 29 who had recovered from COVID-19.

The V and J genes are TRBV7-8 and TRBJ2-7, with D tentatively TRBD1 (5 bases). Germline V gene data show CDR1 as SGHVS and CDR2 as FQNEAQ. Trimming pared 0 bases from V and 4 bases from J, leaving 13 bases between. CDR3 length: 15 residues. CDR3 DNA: TGTGCCAGCAGCTTAGCGGGCAGGGTCGGGTACGAGCAGTACTTC. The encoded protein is CASSLAGRVGYEQYF.

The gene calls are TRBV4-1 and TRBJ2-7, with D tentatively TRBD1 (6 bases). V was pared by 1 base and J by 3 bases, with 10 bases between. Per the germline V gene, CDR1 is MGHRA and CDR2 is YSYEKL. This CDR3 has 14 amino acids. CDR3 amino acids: CASSQAAQGYEQYF. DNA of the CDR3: TGCGCCAGCAGCCAAGCGGCACAGGGCTACGAGCAGTACTTC.

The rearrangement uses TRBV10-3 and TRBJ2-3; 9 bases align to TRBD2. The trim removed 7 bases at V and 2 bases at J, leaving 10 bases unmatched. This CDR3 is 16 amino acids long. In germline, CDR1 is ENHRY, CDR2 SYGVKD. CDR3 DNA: TGTGCCATCAAGCGTGTTAGCGGGGGAAACACAGATACGCAGTATTTT. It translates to CAIKRVSGGNTDTQYF.

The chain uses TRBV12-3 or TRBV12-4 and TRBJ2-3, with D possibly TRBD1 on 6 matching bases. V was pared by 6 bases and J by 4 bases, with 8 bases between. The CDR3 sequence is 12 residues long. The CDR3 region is CASRWTADTQYF. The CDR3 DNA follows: TGTGCCAGCAGGTGGACAGCAGATACGCAGTATTTT.

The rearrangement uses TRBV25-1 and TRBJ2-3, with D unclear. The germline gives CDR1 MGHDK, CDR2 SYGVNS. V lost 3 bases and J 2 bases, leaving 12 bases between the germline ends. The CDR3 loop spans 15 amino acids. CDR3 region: CASSEELTATDTQYF. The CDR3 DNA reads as TGTGCCAGCAGTGAGGAGCTAACGGCCACAGATACGCAGTATTTT.

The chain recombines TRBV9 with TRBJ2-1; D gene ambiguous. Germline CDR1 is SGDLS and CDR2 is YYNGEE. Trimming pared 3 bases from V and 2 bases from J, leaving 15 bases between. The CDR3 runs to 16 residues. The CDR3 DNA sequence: TGTGCCAGCAGCGAGACATACCATGACGCCTACAATGAGCAGTTCTTC. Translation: CASSETYHDAYNEQFF.

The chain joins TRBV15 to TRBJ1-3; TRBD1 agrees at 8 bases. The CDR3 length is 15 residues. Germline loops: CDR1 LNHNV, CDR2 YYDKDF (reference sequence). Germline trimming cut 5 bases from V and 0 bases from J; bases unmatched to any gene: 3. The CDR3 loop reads CATSGDRGSGNTIYF. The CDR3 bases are TGTGCCACCAGCGGTGACAGGGGCTCTGGAAACACCATATATTTT.

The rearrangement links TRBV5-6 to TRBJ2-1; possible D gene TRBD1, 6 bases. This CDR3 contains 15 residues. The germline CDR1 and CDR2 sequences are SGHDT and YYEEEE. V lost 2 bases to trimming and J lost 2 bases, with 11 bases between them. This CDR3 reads CASSFRGHPYNEQFF. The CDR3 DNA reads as TGTGCCAGCAGCTTTAGGGGACATCCCTACAATGAGCAGTTCTTC.

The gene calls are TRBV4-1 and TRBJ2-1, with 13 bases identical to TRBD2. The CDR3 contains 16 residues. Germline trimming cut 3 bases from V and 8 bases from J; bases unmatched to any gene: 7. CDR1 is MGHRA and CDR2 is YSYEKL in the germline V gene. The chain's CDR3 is CASSHPTSGGQDEQFF. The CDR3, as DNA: TGCGCCAGCAGCCACCCGACTAGCGGGGGGCAGGATGAGCAGTTCTTC.

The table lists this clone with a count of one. In DNA, the CDR3 is TGTGCTAGTGGTTTGGGAGGGGGACAGGCGGATGAAGCTTTCTTT. Its translation: CASGLGGGQADEAFF. The V and J genes are TRBV12-5 and TRBJ1-1, with TRBD1 matching over 8 bases. The CDR3 contains 15 residues. The ends lost 1 base at V and 7 bases at J; junction bases unmatched: 8. The germline CDR1 and CDR2 sequences are LGHNT and FRNRAP.

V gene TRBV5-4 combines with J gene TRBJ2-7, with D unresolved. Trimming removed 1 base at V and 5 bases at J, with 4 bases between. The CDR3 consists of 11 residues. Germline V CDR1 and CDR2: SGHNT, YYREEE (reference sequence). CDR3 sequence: CASSLRDEQYF. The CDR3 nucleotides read TGTGCCAGCAGCTTGAGAGACGAGCAGTACTTC.

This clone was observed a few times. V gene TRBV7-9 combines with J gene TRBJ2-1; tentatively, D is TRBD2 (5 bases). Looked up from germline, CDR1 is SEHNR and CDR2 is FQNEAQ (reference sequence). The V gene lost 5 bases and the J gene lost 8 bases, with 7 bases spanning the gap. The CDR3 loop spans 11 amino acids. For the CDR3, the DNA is TGTGCCAGCAGCCGAGCGGATGAGCAGTTCTTC. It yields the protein CASSRADEQFF.

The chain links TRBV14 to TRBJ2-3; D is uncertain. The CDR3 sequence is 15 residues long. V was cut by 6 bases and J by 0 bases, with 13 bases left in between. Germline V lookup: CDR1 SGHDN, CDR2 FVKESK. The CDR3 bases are TGTGCCAGCAGACCTTTACTATCAAGCACAGATACGCAGTATTTT. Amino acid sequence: CASRPLLSSTDTQYF.

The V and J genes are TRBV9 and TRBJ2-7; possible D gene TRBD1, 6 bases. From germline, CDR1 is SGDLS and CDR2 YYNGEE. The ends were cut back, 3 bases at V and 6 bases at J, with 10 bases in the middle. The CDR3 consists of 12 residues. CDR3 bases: TGTGCCAGCAGCGGTGGACAGTCCGAGCAGTACTTC. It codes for CASSGGQSEQYF.

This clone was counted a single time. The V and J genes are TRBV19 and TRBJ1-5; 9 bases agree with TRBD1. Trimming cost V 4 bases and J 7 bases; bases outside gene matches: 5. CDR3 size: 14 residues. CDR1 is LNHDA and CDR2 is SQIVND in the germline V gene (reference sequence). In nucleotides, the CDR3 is TGTGCCAGTAGTACACGGACAGGGGAGCAGCCCCAGCATTTT. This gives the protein CASSTRTGEQPQHF.

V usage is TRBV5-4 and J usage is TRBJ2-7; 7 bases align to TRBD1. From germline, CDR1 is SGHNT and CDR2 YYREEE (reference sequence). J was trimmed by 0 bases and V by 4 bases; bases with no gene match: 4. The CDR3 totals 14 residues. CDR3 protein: CASSDGQVSYEQYF. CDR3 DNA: TGTGCCAGCAGCGACGGACAGGTCTCCTACGAGCAGTACTTC. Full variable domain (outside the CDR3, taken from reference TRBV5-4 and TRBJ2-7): ETGVTQSPTHLIKTRGQQVTLRCSSQSGHNTVSWYQQALGQGPQFIFQYYREEENGRGNFPPRFSGLQFPNYSSELNVNALELDDSALYLCASSDGQVSYEQYFGPGTRLTVT.

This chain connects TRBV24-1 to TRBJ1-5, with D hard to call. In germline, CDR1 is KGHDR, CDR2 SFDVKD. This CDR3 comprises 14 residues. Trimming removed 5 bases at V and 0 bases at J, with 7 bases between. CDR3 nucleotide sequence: TGTGCCACCAGTGCCAGAAATAGCAATCAGCCCCAGCATTTT. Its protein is CATSARNSNQPQHF.

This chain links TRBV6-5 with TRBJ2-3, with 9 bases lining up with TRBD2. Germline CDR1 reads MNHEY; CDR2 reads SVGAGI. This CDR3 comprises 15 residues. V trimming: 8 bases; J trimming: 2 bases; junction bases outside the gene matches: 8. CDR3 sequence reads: CASGQAGGVTDTQYF. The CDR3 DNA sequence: TGTGCCAGCGGACAGGCGGGGGGGGTCACAGATACGCAGTATTTT.